The rows below give T cell receptor beta chains drawn from one sample of a study of blood T cells in healthy people across ages. Each CDR3 protein gets one entry after TCRdb re-called the 5' RACE reads with MiXCR. The table lists under 1 million distinct CDR3 sequences, about 42% of them singletons. Sequencing used blood. The receptors come from a man aged 60-69 years in good health. Each CDR3 is given with its conserved first and last residue. The D gene is left open where the match is weak. Only some rows state a clone size, as once, few, many or a class for expanded clones.

V	J	size	D	DNA	CDR3
TRBV3-1	TRBJ2-7	few	TRBD1	TGTGCCAGCAGCCAAGGTTTGGACAGGGACGAGCAGTACTTC	CASSQGLDRDEQYF
TRBV3-1	TRBJ1-2	few	TRBD1	TGTGCCAGCAGACGAACAGGGGGCAACTACTATGGCTACACCTTC	CASRRTGGNYYGYTF
TRBV7-9	TRBJ1-2	.	.	TGTGCCAGCAGCCCTGACAGACCGGGCTATGGCTACACCTTC	CASSPDRPGYGYTF
TRBV4-1	TRBJ2-1	.	.	TGCGCCAGCAGCCAAGATGGTTTCAATGAGCAGTTCTTC	CASSQDGFNEQFF
TRBV20-1	TRBJ2-6	.	.	TGCAGTGCTAGAGGGGGGGCGCCTACTGGGGCCAACGTCCTGACTTTC	CSARGGAPTGANVLTF
TRBV4-3	TRBJ2-4	.	.	TGCGCCAGCAGCCAAGCCTTGGAAGCTAGGGAAACACGTGGCATTCAGTACTTC	CASSQALEARETRGIQYF
TRBV7-2	TRBJ2-5	.	.	TGTGCCAGCAGCCGTTTAGCGGCCAAAAGCTACCAAGAGACCCAGTACTTC	CASSRLAAKSYQETQYF
TRBV21-1	TRBJ2-7	.	.	TGTGCCAGCAGCAAAGCGGAATGGAGGAGCTCCTACGAGCAGTACTTC	CASSKAEWRSSYEQYF
TRBV19	TRBJ2-7	.	TRBD2	TGTGCCAGTAGTATGGGCCGGGGGGTCGTAACCTACGAGCAGTACTTC	CASSMGRGVVTYEQYF
TRBV19	TRBJ1-5	.	.	TGTGCCAGTAGTATCCCTGTGAGTGGTAATCAGCCCCAGCATTTT	CASSIPVSGNQPQHF
TRBV3-1	TRBJ2-7	.	.	TGTGCCAGCAGCCAAGGGGTTAGAGCCTACGAGCAGTACTTC	CASSQGVRAYEQYF
TRBV3-1	TRBJ2-3	few	.	TGTGCCAGCAGCCCCGACCAGGGACGGGACACAGATACGCAGTATTTT	CASSPDQGRDTDTQYF
TRBV20-1	TRBJ2-1	.	TRBD2	TGCAGTGCTCTAGCGGGGGGGATCAATGAGCAGTTCTTC	CSALAGGINEQFF
TRBV11-2	TRBJ2-3	once	.	TGTGCCAGCAGCTTAGGTTACGCAGATACGCAGTATTTT	CASSLGYADTQYF
TRBV20-1	TRBJ2-5	.	TRBD2	TGCAGTGCTAGAGGTGATACCGAGCGGGGGAGTCTGGAGACCCAGTACTTC	CSARGDTERGSLETQYF
TRBV5-6	TRBJ2-1	.	TRBD1	TGTGCCAGCAGCTTCTTAATACAGGGGGGAAGCAATGAGCAGTTCTTC	CASSFLIQGGSNEQFF
TRBV4-3	TRBJ2-1	few	.	TGCGCCAGCAGCCAAGTAGAGGGCGTTCCGGGGAATGAGCAGTTCTTC	CASSQVEGVPGNEQFF
TRBV7-8	TRBJ1-5	.	.	TGTGCCAGCAGCTTAGCCGGGATCCCGTCCCAGCCCCAGCATTTT	CASSLAGIPSQPQHF
TRBV9	TRBJ2-7	.	.	TGTGCCAGCAGCCGGGACGCGGGCGGCTACGAGCAGTACTTC	CASSRDAGGYEQYF
TRBV9	TRBJ1-1	.	TRBD1	TGTGCCAGCAGCGTAACAGGGGGCGTCGGCACTGAAGCTTTCTTT	CASSVTGGVGTEAFF
TRBV20-1	TRBJ1-1	.	TRBD1	TGCAGTGCTAGCCGCGGGACAGTAGTGCGCGGGGTCACTGAAGCTTTCTTT	CSASRGTVVRGVTEAFF
TRBV29-1	TRBJ2-7	.	.	TGCAGCGTCCCAGGAGGGGATCTAGGCGAGCAGTACTTC	CSVPGGDLGEQYF
TRBV7-2	TRBJ2-7	few	TRBD1	TGTGCCAGCAGCCTCGACAGGGGGACATCCTACGAGCAGTACTTC	CASSLDRGTSYEQYF
TRBV29-1	TRBJ1-1	.	.	TGCAGCGTTGAAGTCGGGGGCGTAAACACTGAAGCTTTCTTT	CSVEVGGVNTEAFF
TRBV5-1	TRBJ2-1	.	.	TGCGCCAGCAGCACCGGGGGAGCCTCCTACAATGAGCAGTTCTTC	CASSTGGASYNEQFF
TRBV5-1	TRBJ2-1	.	.	TGCGCCAGCAGCTTGGCCACAAGGGGCGCACACAATGAGCAGTTCTTC	CASSLATRGAHNEQFF
TRBV12-5	TRBJ1-2	.	.	TGTGCTAGTGGTTTGGTAAACCGGGACTTCCGCTATGGCTACACCTTC	CASGLVNRDFRYGYTF
TRBV11-2	TRBJ1-1	.	.	TGTGCCAGCAGCTTAGGGGGGCAGGAGCTACTGAACACTGAAGCTTTCTTT	CASSLGGQELLNTEAFF
TRBV6-2/TRBV6-3	TRBJ2-6	.	TRBD1	TGTGCCAGCAGACACCTCGCCTCAACAGGGGATGGGGCCAACGTCCTGACTTTC	CASRHLASTGDGANVLTF
TRBV7-2	TRBJ2-3	.	TRBD2	TGTGCCAGCAGCTTAGCTCTAGCGGGGGGGGTCACAGATACGCAGTATTTT	CASSLALAGGVTDTQYF
TRBV5-1	TRBJ1-1	.	.	TGCGCCAGCAGCATAACCGCGGGTAACACTGAAGCTTTCTTT	CASSITAGNTEAFF
TRBV15	TRBJ2-7	few	TRBD2	TGTGCCACCAGCAAAAAGCCGGGGGGATCTGCCTCCTACGAGCAGTACTTC	CATSKKPGGSASYEQYF
TRBV7-9	TRBJ2-6	.	.	TGTGCCAGCAGCTTAGACCTGGGGTCTGGGGCCAACGTCCTGACTTTC	CASSLDLGSGANVLTF
TRBV12-3/TRBV12-4	TRBJ2-3	few	TRBD2	TGTGCCAGCTCCCGATTAGCGGGGAAAACCTTGGAGGCAGATACGCAGTATTTT	CASSRLAGKTLEADTQYF
TRBV2	TRBJ1-2	few	.	TGTGCCAGCCGCCGGGACGGCGCTTCTGGCTACACCTTC	CASRRDGASGYTF
TRBV27	TRBJ1-1	.	.	TGTGCCAGCAGTTTATTTGCGGGGAACACTGAAGCTTTCTTT	CASSLFAGNTEAFF
TRBV15	TRBJ2-3	few	TRBD1	TGTGCCACCAGCTGGGCTGGACAGGGTACCGATACGCAGTATTTT	CATSWAGQGTDTQYF
TRBV4-3	TRBJ2-2	.	TRBD2	TGCGCCAGCAGCCAAGGAAGACTAGCGGGGCGGACCGGGGAGCTGTTTTTT	CASSQGRLAGRTGELFF
TRBV7-2	TRBJ2-5	.	.	TGTGCCGGCAGCGAACGACGGACTACCCAAGAGACCCAGTACTTC	CAGSERRTTQETQYF
TRBV6-2/TRBV6-3	TRBJ1-2	many	.	TGTGCCAGCAGCCCCGACCGACCTAATCGGGGCACCTTC	CASSPDRPNRGTF
TRBV5-6	TRBJ2-2	.	TRBD1	TGTGCCAGCAGGAGGGGGCACACCGGGGAGCTGTTTTTT	CASRRGHTGELFF
TRBV7-2	TRBJ2-6	few	.	TGTGCCAGCAGCTTAGAGGGGACACCTGGGGCCAACGTCCTGACTTTC	CASSLEGTPGANVLTF
TRBV11-2	TRBJ1-1	.	.	TGTGCCAGCAGCCTAACGACAGGCGTCCCAGAAGCTTTCTTT	CASSLTTGVPEAFF
TRBV20-1	TRBJ2-5	few	TRBD1	TGCAGTGCTAGACCCTCCTGGGACAGAATAGAGACCCAGTACTTC	CSARPSWDRIETQYF
TRBV20-1	TRBJ2-4	few	TRBD2	TGCAGTGCTAAGAGCGGGGGGTCTTTAGCCAAAAACATTCAGTACTTC	CSAKSGGSLAKNIQYF
TRBV24-1	TRBJ2-3	few	.	TGTGCCACCAGTCACGGGGGCCGTGCCACAGATACGCAGTATTTT	CATSHGGRATDTQYF
TRBV12-3/TRBV12-4	TRBJ1-2	few	.	TGTGCCAGCAGTGTACGAGGGGGCTATGGCTACACCTTC	CASSVRGGYGYTF
TRBV20-1	TRBJ1-2	.	.	TGCAGTGCTAGCCCTCCGAGCGGGGCCTATGGCTACACCTTC	CSASPPSGAYGYTF
TRBV7-9	TRBJ2-7	few	.	TGTGCCAGCAGCACCCTTTCCGGGCCCAGCTCCTACGAGCAGTACTTC	CASSTLSGPSSYEQYF
TRBV21-1	TRBJ2-5	few	.	TGTGCCAGCAGCAAACCGAGGGCTTCCACCCAAGAGACCCAGTACTTC	CASSKPRASTQETQYF
TRBV29-1	TRBJ1-2	.	.	TGCAGCGATTCCGACAGTTATGGCTACACCTTC	CSDSDSYGYTF
TRBV13	TRBJ2-7	few	TRBD2	TGTGCCAGCAGCTCAGCGGGGGGTAGCTCCTACGAGCAGTACTTC	CASSSAGGSSYEQYF
TRBV20-1	TRBJ2-7	few	.	TGCAGTGCTAGAGATGCAGGGTCCCCCTACGAGCAGTACTTC	CSARDAGSPYEQYF
TRBV12-3/TRBV12-4	TRBJ1-5	once	TRBD1	TGTGCCAGCAGCAGGGGGAATAGCAATCAGCCCCAGCATTTT	CASSRGNSNQPQHF
TRBV12-3/TRBV12-4	TRBJ2-3	.	TRBD2	TGTGCCAGCAGTTTAGCGCCGGTAGCGGGGAGGGCAAGAGGAGATACGCAGTATTTT	CASSLAPVAGRARGDTQYF
TRBV18	TRBJ2-1	few	TRBD2	TGTGCCAGCTCACCAAGACTAGCGGGGGGGTCGGATGAGCAGTTCTTC	CASSPRLAGGSDEQFF